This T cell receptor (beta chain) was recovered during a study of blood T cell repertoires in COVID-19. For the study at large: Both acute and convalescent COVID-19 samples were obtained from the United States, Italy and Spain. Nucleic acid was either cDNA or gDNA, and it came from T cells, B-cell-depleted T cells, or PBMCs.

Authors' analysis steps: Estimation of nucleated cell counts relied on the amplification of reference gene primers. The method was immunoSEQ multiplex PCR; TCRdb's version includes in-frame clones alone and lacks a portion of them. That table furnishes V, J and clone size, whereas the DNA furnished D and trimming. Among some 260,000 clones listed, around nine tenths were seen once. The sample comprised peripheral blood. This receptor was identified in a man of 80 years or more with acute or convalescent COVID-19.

As DNA, the CDR3 is TGTGCCAGTAGGCTAAATTCAGGGGAAAAACTGTTTTTT. It is translated as CASRLNSGEKLFF. J is TRBJ1-4 and V is TRBV19, with a tentative D call TRBD1 (5 bases). The germline V gene encodes CDR1 LNHDA and CDR2 SQIVND (reference sequence). V lost 6 bases to trimming and J lost 8 bases, with 13 bases between them. The CDR3 is 13 residues long.